This entry describes one T cell receptor (beta chain). The sample belongs to a study of OX40 agonist ivuxolimab in advanced cancers. Clones were sequenced by immunoSEQ multiplex PCR, and TCRdb holds only the in-frame ones, with some missing. The data contain tens of thousands of clones, about 85% of them singletons. Trimming left V 4 bases short and J 1 base short, with 10 bases between. This CDR3 is built from 14 residues. Germline values: CDR1 MGHRA, CDR2 YSYEKL. The material sequenced was CD4+ or CD8+ T cells sorted from blood, taken in a trial of the OX40 agonist ivuxolimab. J is TRBJ1-1 and V is TRBV4-1, with TRBD1 as a possible D gene (5 bases). The receptor comes from an adult with an advanced solid tumor such as melanoma, head and neck, liver or kidney cancer. The CDR3 sequence: CASSRPDRNTEAFF. The CDR3 coding sequence is TGCGCCAGCAGCCGCCCAGACAGGAACACTGAAGCTTTCTTT.